A few counts support the clone carrying this TCR beta chain. A single record per CDR3 protein comes from TCRdb applying MiXCR to the RT-PCR reads. Of just under 550,000 distinct CDR3 sequences in the sample, around 25% are singletons; the top ten hold 2.5% to 3%. The source of the sample is a study of response to subunit inactivated influenza vaccine. The germline CDR1 and CDR2 sequences are LGHDT and YNNKEL (reference sequence). V lost 0 bases and J lost 12, with 12 bases in between. CDR3 length: 14 residues. This sample also appeared in a second study, on T cells expressing NK-cell markers. According to that study: 5'RACE template switching with UMIs generated TCR beta cDNA.

The sample in question was CD4+ T cells sorted from PBMCs, obtained roughly 12 days after vaccination. This sequence joins TRBV3-1 and TRBJ1-6; D possibly corresponds to TRBD1 (6 bases). The receptor was isolated from a man over 45 who received an inactivated influenza vaccine. CDR3 nucleotides: TGTGCCAGCAGCCAAGATCCAGGGGTGGGACCCCTCCACTTT. This sequence encodes CASSQDPGVGPLHF. Together with reference TRBV3-1 and TRBJ1-6, the CDR3 gives the full variable domain: DTAVSQTPKYLVTQMGNDKSIKCEQNLGHDTMYWYKQDSKKFLKIMFSYNNKELIINETVPNRFSPKSPDKAHLNLHINSLELGDSAVYFCASSQDPGVGPLHFGNGTRLTVT.